The source of this TCR beta chain is a study of cytomegalovirus exposure and HLA in healthy donors. The CDR3 spans 15 residues. V lost 0 bases to trimming and J lost 1 base, with 8 bases between them. CDR1 and CDR2 from the germline V gene are SGHNT and YYREEE (reference sequence). Points on this clone: This same CDR3 is encoded by further DNA sequences in the sample.

Primers for the PCR totalled 60 Vbeta and 13 Jbeta. Assay used: immunoSEQ multiplex PCR; TCRdb lists only in-frame clones, some missing. The data hold about 120,000 clones, with around 73% observed a single time. The receptor comes from a female donor in good health and CMV-seronegative. The material sequenced was PBMCs. The chain combines TRBV5-4 with TRBJ2-1, with D possibly matching TRBD1 (5 bases). The CDR3 DNA sequence: TGTGCCAGCAGCTTGGGGCAGGGTTCCTACAATGAGCAGTTCTTC. It specifies CASSLGQGSYNEQFF.